This T cell receptor beta chain is drawn from a study of human T cells and chemical hapten exposure. In germline, CDR1 is DFQATT, CDR2 SNEGSKA (reference sequence). The ends lost 5 bases at V and 0 bases at J; junction bases unmatched: 5. The CDR3 contains 15 residues. Time point denoted: patch test 3, about 24 weeks after DPC sensitization. Treatment specified: therapeutic diphenylcyclopropenone sensitization with weekly scalp DPC. TCRdb passed the RACE reads through MiXCR, listing each CDR3 protein once. The profile shows 150,000 to 200,000 distinct CDR3 sequences, around 30% of them singletons. The TCR sequence derives from a woman younger than 30 with alopecia areata. Some clones in this sample may be carry-over from other donors' samples. The chain has TRBV20-1 and TRBJ2-2, with 8 bases identical to TRBD2. The starting material was whole blood, obtained in connection with sensitization to the hapten diphenylcyclopropenone (DPC). The CDR3 spells CSAPPGLANTGELFF. Here the CDR3 DNA reads TGCAGTGCTCCGCCGGGACTAGCGAACACCGGGGAGCTGTTTTTT.